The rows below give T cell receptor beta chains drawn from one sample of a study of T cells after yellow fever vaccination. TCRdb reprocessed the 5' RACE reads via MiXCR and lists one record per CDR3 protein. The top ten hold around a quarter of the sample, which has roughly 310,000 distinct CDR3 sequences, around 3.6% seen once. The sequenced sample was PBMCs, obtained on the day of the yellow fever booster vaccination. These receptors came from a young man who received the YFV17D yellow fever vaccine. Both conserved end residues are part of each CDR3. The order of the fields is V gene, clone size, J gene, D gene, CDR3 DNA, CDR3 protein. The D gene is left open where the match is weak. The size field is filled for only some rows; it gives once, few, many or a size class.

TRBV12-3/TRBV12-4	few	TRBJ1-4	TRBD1	TGTGCCAGCAGTTTAGTCAGGGGGATGGCAACTAATGAAAAACTGTTTTTT	CASSLVRGMATNEKLFF
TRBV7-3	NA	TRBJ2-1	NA	TGTGCCAGCAGCTTATTTTCAGGAACCCACAATGAGCAGTTCTTC	CASSLFSGTHNEQFF
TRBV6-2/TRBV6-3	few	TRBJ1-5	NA	TGTGCCAGCAGTTGGAGAAATTATAGCAATCAGCCCCAGCATTTT	CASSWRNYSNQPQHF
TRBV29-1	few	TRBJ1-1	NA	TGCAGCGTTGAATTTCGGGTGGGTCGAGCTGAAGCTTTCTTT	CSVEFRVGRAEAFF
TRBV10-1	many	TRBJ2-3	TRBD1	TGCGCCAGCGCGGCCGGGACAGGGAGCACAGATACGCAGTATTTT	CASAAGTGSTDTQYF
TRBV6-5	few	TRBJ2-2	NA	TGTGCCAGCAGCCGGTTGGTCGGGGAGCTGTTTTTT	CASSRLVGELFF
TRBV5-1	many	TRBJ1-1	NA	TGCGCCAGCAGCTTGGAGATGAACACTGAAGCTTTCTTT	CASSLEMNTEAFF
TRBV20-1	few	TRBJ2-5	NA	TGCAGTGCTAGACGCGCAGCAAAAGAGACCCAGTACTTC	CSARRAAKETQYF
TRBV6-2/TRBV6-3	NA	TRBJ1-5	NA	TGTGCCAGCAGTGGGTCTGGGTATCAGCCCCAGCATTTT	CASSGSGYQPQHF
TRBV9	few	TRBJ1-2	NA	TGTGCCAGCAGCGCCAGCTTACATCAATATGGCTACACCTTC	CASSASLHQYGYTF
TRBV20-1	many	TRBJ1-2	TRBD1	TGCAGTGGACGGCAGGGGGCCCGTAACTATGGCTACACCTTC	CSGRQGARNYGYTF
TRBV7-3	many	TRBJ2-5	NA	TGTGCCAGCAGCTTGACTAATATAATCGGGGAGACCCAGTACTTC	CASSLTNIIGETQYF
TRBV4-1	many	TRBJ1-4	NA	TGCGCCAGCAGCCAATGGGCCAGGACGACTAATGAAAAACTGTTTTTT	CASSQWARTTNEKLFF
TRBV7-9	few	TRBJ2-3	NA	TGTGCCAGCAGCTTCAGTCCCCCAGATACGCAGTATTTT	CASSFSPPDTQYF
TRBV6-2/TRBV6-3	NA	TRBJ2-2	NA	TGTGCCAGCAGTGGAGACTCCGGTCGGGACACCGGGGAGCTGTTTTTT	CASSGDSGRDTGELFF
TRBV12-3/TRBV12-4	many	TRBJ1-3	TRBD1	TGTGCCAGCAGTTTGGGCCGACTTCAGGGGGCGTGGGGAAACACCATATATTTT	CASSLGRLQGAWGNTIYF
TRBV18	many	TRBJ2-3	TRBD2	TGTGCCAGCTCATTACTAGCGGCCCCCACAGATACGCAGTATTTT	CASSLLAAPTDTQYF
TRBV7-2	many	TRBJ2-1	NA	TGTGCCAGCAGCCCAGGGTGGAACAATGAGCAGTTCTTC	CASSPGWNNEQFF
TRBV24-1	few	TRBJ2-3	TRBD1	TGTGCCACCAGTGATTTGGACAGGGGAAATACGCAGTATTTT	CATSDLDRGNTQYF
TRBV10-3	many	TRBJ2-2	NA	TGTGCCATCAGCGGGGGGAACACCGGGGAGCTGTTTTTT	CAISGGNTGELFF